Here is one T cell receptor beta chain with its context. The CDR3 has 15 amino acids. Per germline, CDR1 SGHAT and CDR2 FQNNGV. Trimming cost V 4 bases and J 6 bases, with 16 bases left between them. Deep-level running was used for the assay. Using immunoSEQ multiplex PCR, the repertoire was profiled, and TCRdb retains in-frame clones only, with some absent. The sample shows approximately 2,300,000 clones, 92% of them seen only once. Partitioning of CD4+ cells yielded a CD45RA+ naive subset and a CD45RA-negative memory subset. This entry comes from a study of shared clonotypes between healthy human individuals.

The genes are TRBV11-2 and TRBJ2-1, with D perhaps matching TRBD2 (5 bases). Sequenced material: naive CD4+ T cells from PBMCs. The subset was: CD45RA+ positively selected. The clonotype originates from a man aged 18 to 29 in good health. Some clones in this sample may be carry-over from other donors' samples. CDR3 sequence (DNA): TGTGCCAGCAGCTCACCAAAGTCCCGGGGCAATGAGCAGTTCTTC. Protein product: CASSSPKSRGNEQFF.